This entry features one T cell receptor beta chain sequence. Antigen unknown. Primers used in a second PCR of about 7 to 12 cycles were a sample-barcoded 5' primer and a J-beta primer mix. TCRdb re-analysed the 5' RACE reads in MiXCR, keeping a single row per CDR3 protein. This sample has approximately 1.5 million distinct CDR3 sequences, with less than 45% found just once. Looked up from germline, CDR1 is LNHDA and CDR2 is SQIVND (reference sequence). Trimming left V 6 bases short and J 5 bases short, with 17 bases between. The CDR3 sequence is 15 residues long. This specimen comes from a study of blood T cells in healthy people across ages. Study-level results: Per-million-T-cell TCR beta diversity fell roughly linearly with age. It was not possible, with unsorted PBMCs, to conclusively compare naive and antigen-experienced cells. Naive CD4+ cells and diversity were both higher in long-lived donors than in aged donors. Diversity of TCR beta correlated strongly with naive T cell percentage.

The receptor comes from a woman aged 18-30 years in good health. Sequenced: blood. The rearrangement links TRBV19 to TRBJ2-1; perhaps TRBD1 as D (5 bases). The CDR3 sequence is CASSRRIDSNNEQFF. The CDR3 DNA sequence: TGTGCCAGTAGCCGACGCATTGACAGCAACAATGAGCAGTTCTTC.